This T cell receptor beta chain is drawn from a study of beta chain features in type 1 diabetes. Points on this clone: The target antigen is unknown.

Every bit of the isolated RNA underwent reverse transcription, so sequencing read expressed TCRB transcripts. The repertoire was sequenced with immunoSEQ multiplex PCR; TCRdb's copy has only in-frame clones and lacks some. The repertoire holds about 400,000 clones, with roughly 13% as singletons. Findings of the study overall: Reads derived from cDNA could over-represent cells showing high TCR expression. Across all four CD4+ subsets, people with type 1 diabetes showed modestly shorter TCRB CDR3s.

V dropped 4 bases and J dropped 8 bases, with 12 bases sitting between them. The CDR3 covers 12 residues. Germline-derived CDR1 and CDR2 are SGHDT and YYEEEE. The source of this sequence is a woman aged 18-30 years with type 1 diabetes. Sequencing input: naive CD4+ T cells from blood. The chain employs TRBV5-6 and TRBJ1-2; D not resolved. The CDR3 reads CASSGMREGYTF. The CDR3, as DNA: TGTGCCAGCAGCGGAATGAGGGAGGGCTACACCTTC. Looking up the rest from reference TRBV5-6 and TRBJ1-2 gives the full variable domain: DAGVTQSPTHLIKTRGQQVTLRCSPKSGHDTVSWYQQALGQGPQFIFQYYEEEERQRGNFPDRFSGHQFPNYSSELNVNALLLGDSALYLCASSGMREGYTFGSGTRLTVV.